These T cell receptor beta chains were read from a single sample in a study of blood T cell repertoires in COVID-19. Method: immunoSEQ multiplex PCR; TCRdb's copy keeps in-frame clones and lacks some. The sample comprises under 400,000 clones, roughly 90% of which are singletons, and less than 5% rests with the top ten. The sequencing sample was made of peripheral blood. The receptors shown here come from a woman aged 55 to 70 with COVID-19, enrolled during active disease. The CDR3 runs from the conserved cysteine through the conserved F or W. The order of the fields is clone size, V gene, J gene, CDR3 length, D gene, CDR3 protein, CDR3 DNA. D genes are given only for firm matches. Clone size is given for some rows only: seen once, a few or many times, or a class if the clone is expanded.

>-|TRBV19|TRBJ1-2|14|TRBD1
CASSIRRGRDGYTF
TGTGCCAGTAGTATCCGCAGGGGGCGTGACGGCTACACCTTC
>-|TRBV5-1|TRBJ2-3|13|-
CASSLQGTDTQYF
TGCGCCAGCAGCCTTCAGGGGACAGATACGCAGTATTTT
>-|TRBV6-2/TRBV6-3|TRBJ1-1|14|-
CASSTGGMNTEAFF
TGTGCCAGCAGTACGGGGGGGATGAACACTGAAGCTTTCTTT
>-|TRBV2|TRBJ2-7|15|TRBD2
CASSEARAGGGEQYF
TGTGCCAGCAGTGAAGCGCGAGCGGGGGGCGGCGAGCAGTACTTC
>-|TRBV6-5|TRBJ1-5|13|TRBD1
CASSGPGGQPQHF
TGTGCCAGCAGCGGTCCAGGGGGCCAGCCCCAGCATTTT
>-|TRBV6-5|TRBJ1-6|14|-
CASSYAGNSSPLHF
TGTGCCAGCAGTTACGCCGGGAATAGTTCACCCCTCCACTTT
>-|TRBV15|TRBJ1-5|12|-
CATFSSDQPQHF
TGTGCCACCTTTTCTTCCGATCAGCCCCAGCATTTT
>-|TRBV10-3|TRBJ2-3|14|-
CATSEVPSTDTQYF
TGTGCCACCTCGGAGGTACCGAGCACAGATACGCAGTATTTT
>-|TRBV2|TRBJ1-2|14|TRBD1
CASSPVTGIDGYTF
TGTGCCAGCAGTCCGGTGACAGGGATAGATGGCTACACCTTC
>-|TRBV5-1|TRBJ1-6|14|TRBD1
CASSRTGEGSPLHF
TGCGCCAGCAGCAGGACAGGGGAGGGTTCACCCCTCCACTTT
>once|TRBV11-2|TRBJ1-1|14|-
CASSSRQAGTEAFF
TGTGCCAGCAGCTCTAGACAGGCTGGGACTGAAGCTTTCTTT
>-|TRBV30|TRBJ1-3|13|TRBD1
CAWRSGGIDTIYF
TGTGCCTGGAGGTCAGGGGGCATTGACACCATATATTTT
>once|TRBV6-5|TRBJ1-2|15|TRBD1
CASSRTGLVDYGYTF
TGTGCCAGCAGCCGGACAGGGCTCGTTGACTATGGCTACACCTTC
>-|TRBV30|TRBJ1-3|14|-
CAWREQKAGNTIYF
TGTGCCTGGAGGGAACAGAAGGCAGGAAACACCATATATTTT
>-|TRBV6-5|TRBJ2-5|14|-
CASSVQGRRETQYF
TGTGCCAGCAGCGTACAGGGTCGGCGGGAGACCCAGTACTTC
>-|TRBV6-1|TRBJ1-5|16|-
CASSEVTARQGQPQHF
TGTGCCAGCAGTGAAGTTACAGCTCGGCAGGGTCAGCCCCAGCATTTT
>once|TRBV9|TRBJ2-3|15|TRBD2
CASTASGGRTDTQYF
TGTGCCAGCACCGCTAGCGGGGGCCGCACAGATACGCAGTATTTT
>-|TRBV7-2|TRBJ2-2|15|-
CASSPPTGNTGELFF
TGTGCCAGCAGCCCCCCGACGGGAAACACCGGGGAGCTGTTTTTT
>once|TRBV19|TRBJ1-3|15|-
CASSLRQALGNTIYF
TGTGCCAGTAGTCTACGACAGGCCCTAGGAAACACCATATATTTT
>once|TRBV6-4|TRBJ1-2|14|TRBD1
CASSASTGPYGYTF
TGTGCCAGCAGTGCCTCGACAGGGCCCTATGGCTACACCTTC
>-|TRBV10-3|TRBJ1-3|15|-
CAIRSMGTSGNTIYF
TGTGCCATCAGGTCTATGGGGACATCTGGAAACACCATATATTTT
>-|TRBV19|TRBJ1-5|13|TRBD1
CASRGQGNQPQHF
TGTGCCAGTAGGGGACAGGGCAATCAGCCCCAGCATTTT
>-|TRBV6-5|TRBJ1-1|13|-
CASSLGRRGEAFF
TGTGCCAGCAGTCTGGGCAGGAGGGGTGAAGCTTTCTTT
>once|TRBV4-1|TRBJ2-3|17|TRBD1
CASSHIASGTATDTQYF
TGCGCCAGCAGCCATATAGCCTCCGGGACAGCCACAGATACGCAGTATTTT
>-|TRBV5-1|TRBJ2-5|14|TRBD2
CASSFSGGQETQYF
TGCGCCAGCAGCTTTAGCGGGGGGCAAGAGACCCAGTACTTC
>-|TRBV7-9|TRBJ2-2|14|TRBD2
CASFGTSGPGELFF
TGTGCCAGCTTCGGGACTAGCGGTCCCGGGGAGCTGTTTTTT
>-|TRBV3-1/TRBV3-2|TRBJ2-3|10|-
CASSGATQYF
TGTGCCAGCAGCGGAGCTACGCAGTATTTT
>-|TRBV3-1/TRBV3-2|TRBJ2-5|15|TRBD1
CASSPGQGDWETQYF
TGTGCCAGCAGCCCCGGACAGGGTGATTGGGAGACCCAGTACTTC
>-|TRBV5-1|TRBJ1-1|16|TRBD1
CASSAGGQGRSTEAFF
TGCGCCAGCAGCGCGGGCGGACAGGGAAGAAGCACTGAAGCTTTCTTT
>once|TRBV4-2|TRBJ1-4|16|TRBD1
CASSQVKGTGGEKLFF
TGTGCCAGCAGCCAAGTCAAGGGGACAGGAGGTGAAAAACTGTTTTTT
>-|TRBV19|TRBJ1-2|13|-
CASSIQGKYGYTF
TGTGCCAGTAGTATACAGGGGAAGTATGGCTACACCTTC
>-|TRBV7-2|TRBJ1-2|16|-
CASSPDVSVMGRGYTF
TGTGCCAGCAGCCCAGATGTGTCCGTGATGGGCAGAGGCTACACCTTC
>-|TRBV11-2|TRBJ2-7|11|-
CASPGNNEQYF
TGTGCCAGCCCGGGGAACAACGAGCAGTACTTC
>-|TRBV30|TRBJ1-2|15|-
CAWSEQGSNNYGYTF
TGTGCCTGGAGTGAGCAGGGAAGTAATAACTATGGCTACACCTTC
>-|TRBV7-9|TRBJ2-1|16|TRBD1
CASSLATGAPGNEQFF
TGTGCCAGCAGCTTAGCGACAGGGGCGCCGGGCAATGAGCAGTTCTTC
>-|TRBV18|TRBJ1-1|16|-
CASSPTRQAGNFEAFF
TGTGCCAGCTCACCAACTAGACAGGCCGGGAATTTTGAAGCTTTCTTT
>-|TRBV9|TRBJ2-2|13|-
CASSDRGSGELFF
TGTGCCAGCAGCGATAGGGGTTCCGGGGAGCTGTTTTTT
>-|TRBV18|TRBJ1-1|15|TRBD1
CASSPAGTGFTEAFF
TGTGCCAGCTCACCGGCGGGGACAGGGTTTACTGAAGCTTTCTTT
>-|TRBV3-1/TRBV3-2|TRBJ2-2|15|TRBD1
CASSQGDRSSGELFF
TGTGCCAGCAGCCAAGGGGACAGGTCCAGCGGGGAGCTGTTTTTT
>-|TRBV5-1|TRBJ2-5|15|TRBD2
CASSFSAGLAETQYF
TGCGCCAGCAGCTTTTCGGCCGGACTAGCGGAGACCCAGTACTTC
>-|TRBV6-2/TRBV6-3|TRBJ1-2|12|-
CASSDSPYGYTF
TGTGCCAGCAGTGACAGCCCCTATGGCTACACCTTC
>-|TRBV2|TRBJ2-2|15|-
CASSLAVRPPGELFF
TGTGCCAGCAGTTTAGCCGTACGACCCCCCGGGGAGCTGTTTTTT
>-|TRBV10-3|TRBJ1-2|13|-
CAISGFEGDGYTF
TGTGCCATCAGTGGTTTCGAGGGGGATGGCTACACCTTC
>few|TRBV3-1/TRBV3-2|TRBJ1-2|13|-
CASSQASYYGYTF
TGTGCCAGCAGCCAAGCCAGTTACTATGGCTACACCTTC
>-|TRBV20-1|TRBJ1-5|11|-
CSALAGGPQHF
TGCAGTGCTCTGGCGGGGGGACCCCAGCATTTT
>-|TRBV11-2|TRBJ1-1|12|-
CASSALGNEAFF
TGTGCCAGCAGCGCACTCGGTAATGAAGCTTTCTTT
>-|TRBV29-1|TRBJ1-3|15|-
CSVAREQSGGNTIYF
TGCAGCGTTGCCAGGGAACAGAGTGGTGGAAACACCATATATTTT
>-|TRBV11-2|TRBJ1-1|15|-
CASSFLGGVVSEAFF
TGTGCCAGCAGCTTCTTAGGCGGAGTTGTTTCTGAAGCTTTCTTT